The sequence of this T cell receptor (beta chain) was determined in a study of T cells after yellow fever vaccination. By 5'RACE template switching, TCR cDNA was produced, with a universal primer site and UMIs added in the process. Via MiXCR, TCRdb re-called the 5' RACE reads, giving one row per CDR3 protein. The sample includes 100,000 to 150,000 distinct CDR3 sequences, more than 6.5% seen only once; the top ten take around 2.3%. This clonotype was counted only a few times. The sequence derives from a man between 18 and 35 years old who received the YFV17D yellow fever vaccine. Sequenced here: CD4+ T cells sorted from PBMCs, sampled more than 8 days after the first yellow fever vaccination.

CDR3 in amino acids: CATSSRDRGKETQYF. CDR3 bases: TGTGCCACCAGCAGCCGGGACAGGGGGAAAGAGACCCAGTACTTC. This sequence joins TRBV15 and TRBJ2-5; 11 bases align to TRBD1. Germline V gene data show CDR1 as LNHNV and CDR2 as YYDKDF (reference sequence). The CDR3 runs to 15 residues. V dropped 3 bases and J dropped 3; count of bases not matched to a gene: 3.